This is a list of T cell receptor beta chains from one sample in a study of early T cells in non-severe SARS-CoV-2 infection. TCRdb fed the 5' RACE reads into MiXCR, producing one record per CDR3 protein. The data contain around 33,000 distinct CDR3 sequences, about 6% of them singletons. Sequencing was performed on whole blood. These receptors originate from an adult who was a healthcare worker with PCR-confirmed SARS-CoV-2 infection or an uninfected control (not recorded which). The CDR3 runs from the conserved cysteine through the conserved F or W. D genes are given only for firm matches. Clone size is not always given. Where it is, it says once, few, many or a class for expanded clones.

many	-	TRBV11-2	TRBJ2-2	CASSPKLTGELFF	TGTGCCAGCAGCCCGAAGCTGACCGGGGAGCTGTTTTTT
many	TRBD2	TRBV2	TRBJ2-1	CASLSGGDYNEQFF	TGTGCCAGCCTTAGCGGGGGAGACTACAATGAGCAGTTCTTC
few	-	TRBV12-3/TRBV12-4	TRBJ1-2	CASRLGVMYGYTF	TGTGCCAGCAGGTTGGGCGTGATGTATGGCTACACCTTC
few	TRBD1	TRBV4-1	TRBJ1-4	CASSQDRTGRNEKLFF	TGCGCCAGCAGCCAAGATCGGACAGGGAGGAATGAAAAACTGTTTTTT
many	-	TRBV24-1	TRBJ2-1	CATSEGGWSYNEQFF	TGTGCCACCAGTGAGGGGGGCTGGTCCTACAATGAGCAGTTCTTC
many	-	TRBV7-6	TRBJ2-1	CASSLGAGQFF	TGTGCCAGCAGCTTAGGGGCCGGGCAGTTCTTC
-	-	TRBV5-4	TRBJ1-1	CASSGGTAGEAFF	TGTGCCAGCAGCGGCGGGACCGCCGGTGAAGCTTTCTTT
many	-	TRBV12-3/TRBV12-4	TRBJ1-1	CANTRGQQNTEAFF	TGTGCCAACACCCGAGGACAGCAGAACACTGAAGCTTTCTTT
many	-	TRBV5-1	TRBJ1-2	CASSLELPGGGYTF	TGCGCCAGCAGCTTGGAGCTGCCAGGAGGTGGCTACACCTTC
many	TRBD1	TRBV5-4	TRBJ1-4	CASSLQGANEKLFF	TGTGCCAGCAGCTTACAGGGGGCTAATGAAAAACTGTTTTTT
many	-	TRBV18	TRBJ1-2	CASSPPQGLFGYTF	TGTGCCAGCTCACCACCTCAAGGGCTCTTTGGCTACACCTTC
few	-	TRBV12-3/TRBV12-4	TRBJ1-3	CASSLAAGAANTIYF	TGTGCCAGCAGTTTAGCGGCAGGGGCGGCAAACACCATATATTTT
large	TRBD2	TRBV28	TRBJ2-3	CASSLESSGGATDTQYF	TGTGCCAGCAGTTTAGAGTCTAGCGGGGGAGCCACAGATACGCAGTATTTT
-	TRBD2	TRBV6-4	TRBJ2-1	CASSDSSGGANEQFF	TGTGCCAGCAGTGACTCTAGCGGGGGGGCCAATGAGCAGTTCTTC
few	-	TRBV12-3/TRBV12-4	TRBJ1-3	CASSFTGVGNTIYF	TGTGCCAGCAGTTTCACGGGGGTTGGAAACACCATATATTTT
many	TRBD1	TRBV5-4	TRBJ1-3	CASSFNRGYGNTIYF	TGTGCCAGCAGTTTCAACAGGGGGTATGGAAACACCATATATTTT
many	-	TRBV20-1	TRBJ1-4	CSARSGSTNEKLFF	TGCAGTGCGAGGTCAGGGTCAACTAATGAAAAACTGTTTTTT
many	-	TRBV19	TRBJ1-5	CASSIRGGDSNQPQHF	TGTGCCAGTAGTATTCGGGGGGGCGATAGCAATCAGCCCCAGCATTTT
few	-	TRBV12-3/TRBV12-4	TRBJ1-1	CASSLGEYTEAFF	TGTGCCAGCAGTTTGGGGGAGTACACTGAAGCTTTCTTT
many	-	TRBV18	TRBJ2-3	CASSPPGGPDTQYF	TGTGCCAGCTCACCACCGGGGGGCCCAGATACGCAGTATTTT
-	TRBD2	TRBV2	TRBJ2-7	CASSVSGGGYEQYF	TGTGCCAGCAGTGTAAGCGGGGGCGGCTACGAGCAGTACTTC
few	-	TRBV30	TRBJ1-2	CAWSAQEGANYGYTF	TGTGCCTGGAGTGCTCAGGAGGGAGCTAACTATGGCTACACCTTC
-	TRBD2	TRBV5-4	TRBJ2-3	CASSLSGGQATTSTDTQYF	TGTGCCAGCAGCTTAAGCGGGGGCCAGGCAACAACGAGCACAGATACGCAGTATTTT
many	-	TRBV28	TRBJ1-2	CASSLDYGYTF	TGTGCCAGCAGTTTAGACTATGGCTACACCTTC
-	-	TRBV12-3/TRBV12-4	TRBJ2-2	CASRPQSLNTGELFF	TGTGCCAGCAGACCTCAAAGCCTCAACACCGGGGAGCTGTTTTTT
few	-	TRBV28	TRBJ2-1	CASSRVAEQFF	TGTGCCAGCAGTAGGGTAGCTGAGCAGTTCTTC
-	-	TRBV6-1	TRBJ2-4	CASSERAAKNIQYF	TGTGCCAGCAGTGAAAGGGCGGCCAAAAACATTCAGTACTTC
many	-	TRBV14	TRBJ1-1	CASSQVFGNTEAFF	TGTGCCAGCAGCCAAGTGTTCGGGAACACTGAAGCTTTCTTT
many	-	TRBV9	TRBJ2-2	CASSRRPGENTGELFF	TGTGCCAGCAGCCGTAGGCCGGGAGAGAACACCGGGGAGCTGTTTTTT
few	-	TRBV27	TRBJ1-2	CASRGRQTYGYTF	TGTGCCAGCAGGGGTAGACAGACCTATGGCTACACCTTC
few	-	TRBV12-3/TRBV12-4	TRBJ1-1	CASSPRSAEAFF	TGTGCCAGCAGTCCACGGAGCGCTGAAGCTTTCTTT
few	TRBD1	TRBV24-1	TRBJ2-3	CATSGQGETDTQYF	TGTGCCACCAGCGGACAGGGGGAGACAGATACGCAGTATTTT
many	-	TRBV5-6	TRBJ1-6	CASSLTGNSPLHF	TGTGCCAGCAGCTTAACAGGGAATTCACCCCTCCACTTT
few	TRBD2	TRBV7-2	TRBJ2-1	CASSFQVGTSYNEQFF	TGTGCCAGCAGCTTCCAAGTTGGGACTAGCTACAATGAGCAGTTCTTC
many	-	TRBV7-9	TRBJ1-1	CASSQGFNTEAFF	TGTGCCAGCAGCCAGGGCTTTAACACTGAAGCTTTCTTT
many	-	TRBV4-1	TRBJ2-7	CASSQASSYEQYF	TGCGCCAGCAGCCAAGCCAGTTCCTACGAGCAGTACTTC
few	-	TRBV5-4	TRBJ1-2	CASSAVQGFGGYTF	TGTGCCAGCAGCGCCGTACAGGGATTCGGGGGCTACACCTTC
-	TRBD2	TRBV5-1	TRBJ2-7	CASSNPGLAASYEQYF	TGCGCCAGCAGCAACCCGGGACTAGCGGCATCCTACGAGCAGTACTTC
many	TRBD2	TRBV28	TRBJ2-1	CASRGLAGGTKYNEQFF	TGTGCCAGCAGGGGGCTAGCGGGGGGCACCAAATACAATGAGCAGTTCTTC
many	TRBD1	TRBV20-1	TRBJ2-1	CSARDPGQDYNEQFF	TGCAGTGCTAGAGACCCGGGACAGGACTACAATGAGCAGTTCTTC
-	-	TRBV11-2	TRBJ1-6	CASSLQGLSYNSPLHF	TGTGCCAGCAGCTTACAGGGACTCTCCTATAATTCACCCCTCCACTTT
-	TRBD1	TRBV10-2	TRBJ1-4	CASSEYGTASATNEKLFF	TGCGCCAGCAGTGAGTACGGGACAGCATCGGCAACTAATGAAAAACTGTTTTTT
many	TRBD1	TRBV30	TRBJ1-3	CAWRADRVINTIYF	TGTGCCTGGAGAGCCGACAGGGTAATTAACACCATATATTTT
few	-	TRBV3-1	TRBJ2-1	CASSLLRTSTTNEQFF	TGTGCCAGCAGCCTGCTCAGGACGTCCACTACAAATGAGCAGTTCTTC
many	-	TRBV5-6	TRBJ1-1	CASSLSRLRTEAFF	TGTGCCAGCAGCTTGAGTCGTCTTCGGACTGAAGCTTTCTTT
many	TRBD1	TRBV27	TRBJ1-6	CASSLPAYRGRNSPLHF	TGTGCCAGCAGTTTACCCGCTTACAGGGGGAGAAATTCACCCCTCCACTTT
many	-	TRBV29-1	TRBJ2-1	CSVRPQGNNEQFF	TGCAGCGTCCGGCCCCAGGGGAACAATGAGCAGTTCTTC
few	TRBD2	TRBV7-6	TRBJ2-1	CASSSPSGFYNEQFF	TGTGCCAGCAGCTCCCCTAGCGGATTCTACAATGAGCAGTTCTTC
-	TRBD1	TRBV29-1	TRBJ1-5	CSVGDSNQPQHF	TGCAGCGTTGGGGACAGTAATCAGCCCCAGCATTTT
many	TRBD1	TRBV7-6	TRBJ2-5	CASSSALRDSFQETQYF	TGTGCCAGCAGCTCGGCACTAAGGGACAGCTTCCAAGAGACCCAGTACTTC
few	TRBD1	TRBV6-1	TRBJ1-1	CASSDHRGAEAFF	TGTGCCAGCAGTGACCACAGGGGCGCTGAAGCTTTCTTT
-	TRBD1	TRBV29-1	TRBJ2-5	CSAETGRGETQYF	TGCAGCGCAGAGACAGGGCGAGGAGAGACCCAGTACTTC
many	-	TRBV4-2	TRBJ1-4	CASRRGGVEEKLFF	TGTGCCAGCAGAAGGGGAGGGGTAGAAGAAAAACTGTTTTTT
few	TRBD1	TRBV27	TRBJ2-1	CASRPWDRSYNEQFF	TGTGCCAGCAGGCCGTGGGACAGGTCCTACAATGAGCAGTTCTTC
many	TRBD2	TRBV5-4	TRBJ2-3	CASSRGEITDTQYF	TGTGCCAGCAGCCGGGGGGAGATCACAGATACGCAGTATTTT
many	-	TRBV7-9	TRBJ1-1	CASSPTWGRNTEAFF	TGTGCCAGCAGCCCCACGTGGGGTCGGAACACTGAAGCTTTCTTT
medium-sized	-	TRBV18	TRBJ1-5	CATSDGPLGNQPQHF	TGTGCCACCTCGGACGGACCTTTGGGCAATCAGCCCCAGCATTTT
many	TRBD1	TRBV5-1	TRBJ2-7	CASRGTGGYEQYF	TGCGCCAGCAGAGGGACAGGGGGCTACGAGCAGTACTTC
many	-	TRBV7-9	TRBJ1-4	CASSYADHNEKLFF	TGTGCCAGCAGCTATGCAGACCATAATGAAAAACTGTTTTTT
many	-	TRBV20-1	TRBJ2-7	CSARGFRRDGSYEQYF	TGCAGTGCTAGGGGATTTCGCCGGGACGGGTCCTACGAGCAGTACTTC